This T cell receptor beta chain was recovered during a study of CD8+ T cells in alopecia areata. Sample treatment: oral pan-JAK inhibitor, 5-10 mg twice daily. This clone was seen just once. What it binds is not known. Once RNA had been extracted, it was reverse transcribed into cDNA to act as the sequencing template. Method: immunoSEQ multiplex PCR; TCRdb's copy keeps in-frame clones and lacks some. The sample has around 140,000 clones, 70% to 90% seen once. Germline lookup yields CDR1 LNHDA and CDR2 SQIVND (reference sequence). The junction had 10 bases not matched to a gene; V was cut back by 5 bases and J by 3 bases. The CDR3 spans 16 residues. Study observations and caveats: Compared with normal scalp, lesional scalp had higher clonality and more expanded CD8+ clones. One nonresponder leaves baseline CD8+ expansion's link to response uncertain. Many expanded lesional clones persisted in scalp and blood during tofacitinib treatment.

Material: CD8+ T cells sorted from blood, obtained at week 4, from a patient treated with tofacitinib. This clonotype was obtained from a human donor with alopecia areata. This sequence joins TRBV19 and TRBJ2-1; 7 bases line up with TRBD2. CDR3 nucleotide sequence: TGTGCCAGTAGTTCCTCAGGTAGCGGGTACTACAATGAGCAGTTCTTC. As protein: CASSSSGSGYYNEQFF.